The sequence of this TCR beta chain was determined in a study of tumor-infiltrating lymphocytes in primary liver carcinoma. Total RNA (around 500 ng) served as template for TCR beta cDNA synthesis primed by a constant-region primer. Amplification in three nested multiplex PCR rounds with slightly modified ARM-PCR gave rise to TCR beta libraries. For approximately 9 cycles apiece, the opening two PCR rounds ran with TRBV1-TRBV30 forward primers and a C-beta reverse primer. TCRdb redid the calling of the multiplex PCR reads with MiXCR, one entry per CDR3 protein. This table holds some 95,000 distinct CDR3 sequences, just under 70% found once. Scientists recovered RNA and DNA together from around 20-30 mg of unsorted bulk tissue. This clonotype showed up many times. The CDR3 totals 17 residues. Trimming removed 0 bases at V and 1 base at J, with 16 bases between. The germline V gene encodes CDR1 SGHVS and CDR2 FQNEAQ.

The chain combines TRBV7-8 with TRBJ2-7, with a possible D match to TRBD1 (5 bases). Sequenced sample: tumor-adjacent normal liver tissue. The clonotype was recovered from a man aged 35-49 years with primary liver carcinoma and hepatitis B virus infection. In nucleotides, the CDR3 is TGTGCCAGCAGCTTAGCGCATCTGGGGCCCCTATCCTACGAGCAGTACTTC. Protein product: CASSLAHLGPLSYEQYF.